This T cell receptor beta chain was documented in a study of graft-versus-host responses after intestinal transplantation. Study details: Recipients were given multivisceral, liver-intestinal, or isolated intestinal transplants.

TCRdb keeps only in-frame clones here, not all; method: immunoSEQ multiplex PCR. The sample holds several thousand clones, roughly 30% seen once. This clone is classed as medium-sized. General study results and limits: Early after transplant, HvG clones declined as circulating GvH clones peaked. Ileal or blood samples showed some GvH clones first, and such clones were also found in recipient marrow.

The CDR3 runs to 13 residues. CDR1 and CDR2 from the germline V gene are SGHTA and FQGNSA. V was trimmed by 5 bases and J by 2 bases, leaving 10 bases between them. Responders that carried the CFSE label, some 200,000 of them, were plated with some 200,000 irradiated, violet-dye-labeled stimulator cells. Sorting was performed after the reaction on proliferating CFSE-low CD3+CD4+ and CD3+CD8+ responders. The V call is TRBV7-2, the J call TRBJ2-7; D gene unclear. Here the sequenced sample was alloreactive CD8+ T cells from a mixed lymphocyte reaction culture, taken before intestinal transplant. Specified subset: CFSE-low proliferating T cells sorted from approximately six-day pre-transplant mixed lymphocyte reaction (GvH or HvG direction). The TCR originated in a human patient who received an intestinal transplant. The DNA of the CDR3 is TGTGCCAGCAGCCATGCCCACACCTACGAGCAGTACTTC. Protein product: CASSHAHTYEQYF.